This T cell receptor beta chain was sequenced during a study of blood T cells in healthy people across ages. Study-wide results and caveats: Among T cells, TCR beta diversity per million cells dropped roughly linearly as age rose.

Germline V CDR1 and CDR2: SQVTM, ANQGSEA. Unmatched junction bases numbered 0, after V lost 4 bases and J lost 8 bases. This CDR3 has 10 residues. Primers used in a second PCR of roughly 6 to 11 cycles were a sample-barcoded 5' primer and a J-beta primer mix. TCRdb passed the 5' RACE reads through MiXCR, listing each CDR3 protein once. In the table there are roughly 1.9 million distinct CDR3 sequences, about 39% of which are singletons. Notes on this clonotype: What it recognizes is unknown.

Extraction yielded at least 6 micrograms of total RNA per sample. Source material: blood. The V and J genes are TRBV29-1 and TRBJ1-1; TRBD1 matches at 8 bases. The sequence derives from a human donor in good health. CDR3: CSVGQGEAFF. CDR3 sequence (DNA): TGCAGCGTTGGACAGGGGGAAGCTTTCTTT.